The 14 T cell receptor beta chains reported below all come from one sample, sequenced in a study of blood T cell repertoires in COVID-19. Data came from immunoSEQ multiplex PCR; TCRdb stores just in-frame clones and leaves some out. The top ten hold around 13% of the sample, which has about 130,000 clones, almost 85% seen once. Specimen: peripheral blood. The receptors were gathered from a woman under 40 who had recovered from COVID-19.

The rearrangement uses TRBV4-1 and TRBJ2-5, with 14 nucleotides matching TRBD2. Unmatched junction bases numbered 19, after V lost 0 bases and J lost 4 bases. Germline V gene sequence: CDR1 MGHRA, CDR2 YSYEKL. This CDR3 region has 22 residues. The CDR3 protein is CASSQDRYGTSGSWPPVETQYF. CDR3 sequence (DNA): TGCGCCAGCAGCCAAGACCGATACGGGACTAGCGGGAGTTGGCCGCCGGTAGAGACCCAGTACTTC.

The CDR3 DNA is TGTGCCTGGGGCCTCGGGGGTGGGGGCACTGAAGCTTTCTTT. This encodes CAWGLGGGGTEAFF. The chain links TRBV30 to TRBJ1-1, with D possibly matching TRBD1 (5 bases). V was pared by 5 bases and J by 4 bases, with 17 bases between. The length of the CDR3 is 14 residues. Germline CDR1 and CDR2: GTSNPN and SVGIG (reference sequence).

The genes are TRBV27 and TRBJ2-5; D call uncertain. V lost 8 bases and J 2 bases, leaving 18 bases between the germline ends. Germline-derived CDR1 and CDR2 are MNHEY and SMNVEV (reference sequence). The CDR3 covers 15 residues. The CDR3 bases are TGTGCCAGCGGTCGCGGCGTGGCCGGGCAAGAGACCCAGTACTTC. The encoded protein is CASGRGVAGQETQYF.

This chain links TRBV24-1 with TRBJ2-3; TRBD2 matches at 8 bases. J lost 0 bases, V lost 3 bases, and 4 bases had no gene match. CDR1 is KGHDR and CDR2 is SFDVKD in the germline V gene. The CDR3 consists of 16 residues. The CDR3 coding sequence is TGTGCCACCAGTGATAGAAGCGGGGGTAGCACAGATACGCAGTATTTT. This encodes CATSDRSGGSTDTQYF.

This chain uses TRBV19 with TRBJ1-2; D not certain. This CDR3 has 14 residues. Germline V gene data show CDR1 as LNHDA and CDR2 as SQIVND (reference sequence). Trimming stripped 6 bases from V and 8 bases from J, with 19 bases between. CDR3 in amino acids: CASSSWAGPGGYTF. CDR3 bases: TGTGCCAGTAGCTCCTGGGCAGGACCGGGGGGCTACACCTTC.

In this sample, this clone turned up a few times. The chain has TRBV6-5 and TRBJ2-7, with TRBD1 as a possible D gene (6 bases). The CDR3 spans 14 residues. Germline CDR1 reads MNHEY; CDR2 reads SVGAGI. The V end lost 2 bases, the J end lost 2 bases, and 10 bases lay between the germline ends. The CDR3 sequence is CASSYDRPPYEQYF. The CDR3, as DNA: TGTGCCAGCAGTTACGACAGGCCGCCCTACGAGCAGTACTTC.

The chain has TRBV6-5 and TRBJ1-6; D gene ambiguous. This CDR3 contains 13 residues. Germline lookup yields CDR1 MNHEY and CDR2 SVGAGI. V was trimmed by 5 bases and J by 7 bases, leaving 9 bases between them. DNA of the CDR3: TGTGCCAGCAGTCCGAGTGAGAATTCACCCCTCCACTTT. It specifies CASSPSENSPLHF.

This clone was counted only a few times. Other DNA sequences in the same sample also yield this CDR3. The CDR3: CASSLTTANNEQFF. CDR3 DNA sequence: TGTGCCAGCAGCTTAACGACAGCAAACAATGAGCAGTTCTTC. The V and J genes are TRBV7-3 and TRBJ2-1, with D maybe TRBD1 (5 bases). This CDR3 is 14 amino acids long. Per germline, CDR1 SGHTA and CDR2 FQGTGA. Trimming removed 0 bases from V and 5 bases from J, with 8 bases in between.

This chain uses TRBV19 with TRBJ2-3; 9 bases map to TRBD2. J was trimmed by 6 bases and V by 5 bases; bases with no gene match: 6. The CDR3 sequence is 14 residues long. The germline V gene encodes CDR1 LNHDA and CDR2 SQIVND (reference sequence). CDR3 coding DNA: TGTGCCAGTAGTGCGGGGGGGGTTGCGGATACGCAGTATTTT. This encodes CASSAGGVADTQYF.

The J gene is TRBJ1-2, the V gene TRBV5-6; D may be TRBD1 (5 bases). Germline CDR1 and CDR2: SGHDT and YYEEEE. The length of the CDR3 is 13 residues. Trimming removed 4 bases from V and 8 bases from J, with 15 bases in between. The CDR3 DNA reads TGTGCCAGCAGCCCCCGGGGGGATCCGGGCTACACCTTC. It specifies CASSPRGDPGYTF.

V and J are TRBV6-5 and TRBJ1-2, with TRBD1 identical over 8 bases. Germline V gene sequence: CDR1 MNHEY, CDR2 SVGAGI. CDR3 length: 14 residues. V shed 6 bases, J shed 7 bases, and the junction held 10 bases outside the gene matches. CDR3 loop: CASSQTGDYGGYTF. The CDR3 DNA is TGTGCCAGCAGCCAGACAGGGGACTATGGTGGCTACACCTTC.

The genes are TRBV19 and TRBJ2-7; TRBD2 aligns across 7 bases. CDR3 length equals 13 residues. Trimming cost V 7 bases and J 3 bases; bases outside gene matches: 6. The V gene's germline CDR1 is LNHDA and CDR2 SQIVND (reference sequence). CDR3 DNA: TGTGCCAGTACTGGCGGGAGTGGCTACGAGCAGTACTTC. It encodes CASTGGSGYEQYF.

The CDR3 reads CASSLEQGGSYNSPLHF. The CDR3 bases are TGTGCCAGCAGCTTGGAACAGGGGGGGTCTTATAATTCACCCCTCCACTTT. The chain uses TRBV5-4 and TRBJ1-6; 8 bases map to TRBD1. This CDR3 spans 17 amino acids. V dropped 0 bases and J dropped 4; count of bases not matched to a gene: 6. Looked up from germline, CDR1 is SGHNT and CDR2 is YYREEE (reference sequence).

The chain couples TRBV18 to TRBJ1-2, with a weak D call TRBD1 (5 bases). V lost 3 bases and J 7 bases, leaving 18 bases between the germline ends. Germline V lookup: CDR1 KGHSH, CDR2 LQKENI. The CDR3 totals 15 residues. The CDR3 sequence: CASSPTPNRGSGYTF. Here the CDR3 DNA reads TGTGCCAGCTCACCTACCCCCAACCGGGGGAGTGGCTACACCTTC.